The clone carrying this TCR beta chain was seen at least ten times. TCR beta CDR3 region amplification was performed from RNA transcripts. When the TCR CDR3 underwent first-round RT-PCR, the HTBI primer set was used. TCRdb re-called the multiplex PCR reads through MiXCR, storing one row per CDR3 protein. The sample consists of under 400,000 distinct CDR3 sequences, roughly 18% of them appearing once. This entry belongs to a study of T cells in Graves' hyperthyroidism and ophthalmopathy. V was clipped by 1 base and J by 0 bases; unmatched bases: 4. This CDR3 spans 16 amino acids. Germline V gene data show CDR1 as SGHRS and CDR2 as YFSETQ.

The J gene is TRBJ2-3, the V gene TRBV5-1, with 8 positions matching TRBD2. Sequencing was carried out using blood. This receptor was taken from a woman aged 50 to 65 with Graves' hyperthyroidism. The CDR3 loop is CASSLNQRGSTDTQYF. CDR3 bases: TGCGCCAGCAGCTTGAATCAGCGGGGGAGCACAGATACGCAGTATTTT.